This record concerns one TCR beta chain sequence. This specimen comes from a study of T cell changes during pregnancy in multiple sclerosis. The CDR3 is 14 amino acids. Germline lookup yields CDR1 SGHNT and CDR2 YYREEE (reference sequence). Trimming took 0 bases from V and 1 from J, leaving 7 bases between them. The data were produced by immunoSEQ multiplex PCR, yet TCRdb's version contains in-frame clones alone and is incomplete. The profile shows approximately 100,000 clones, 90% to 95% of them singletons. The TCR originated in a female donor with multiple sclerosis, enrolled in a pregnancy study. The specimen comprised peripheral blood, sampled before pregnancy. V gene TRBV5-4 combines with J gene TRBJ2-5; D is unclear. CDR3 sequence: CASSLGSIQETQYF. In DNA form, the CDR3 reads TGTGCCAGCAGCTTGGGTAGCATCCAAGAGACCCAGTACTTC. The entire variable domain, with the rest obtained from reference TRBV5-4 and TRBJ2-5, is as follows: ETGVTQSPTHLIKTRGQQVTLRCSSQSGHNTVSWYQQALGQGPQFIFQYYREEENGRGNFPPRFSGLQFPNYSSELNVNALELDDSALYLCASSLGSIQETQYFGPGTRLLVL.